These T cell receptor beta chains were read from a single sample in a study of blood T cell repertoires in COVID-19. TCRdb's table, derived via immunoSEQ multiplex PCR, lists solely in-frame clones and lacks some. The repertoire holds fewer than 250,000 clones, with 85% to 90% as singletons. Material: PBMCs or T cells enriched from blood (not recorded which). These TCRs come from a man between 50 and 59 years old who had been exposed to COVID-19. Both conserved end residues are part of each CDR3. The order of the fields is V gene, clone size, J gene, D gene, CDR3 DNA, CDR3 protein. The D gene is left open where the match is weak. Where a row states a size, it is once, few, many or the class of an expanded clone; other rows omit it.

>TRBV3-1/TRBV3-2|-|TRBJ2-7|TRBD2
TGTGCCAGCAGCCAAGATCGGGGGGACTGGGACGAGCAGTACTTC
CASSQDRGDWDEQYF
>TRBV6-6|-|TRBJ1-6|-
TGTGCCAGCAGAAGCGTCGTCGGGTCACCCCTCCACTTT
CASRSVVGSPLHF
>TRBV11-2|-|TRBJ1-2|-
TGTGCCAGCAGCAGTCTCAAGACACGACCCTATGGCTACACCTTC
CASSSLKTRPYGYTF
>TRBV11-1|-|TRBJ1-2|-
TGTGCCAGCAGCTCCTACAGGGAGCGCGGCTACACCTTC
CASSSYRERGYTF
>TRBV11-2|few|TRBJ1-2|-
TGTGCCAGCAGCTCAGTATATGAGGCCGCTGGCTACACCTTC
CASSSVYEAAGYTF
>TRBV24-1|-|TRBJ2-7|TRBD1
TGTGCCACCAGTGATTCCGGGACAGGGGTGTACGAGCAGTACTTC
CATSDSGTGVYEQYF
>TRBV19|-|TRBJ2-5|-
TGTGCCAGTAGTAAACGACTAACCCCAGAGACCCAGTACTTC
CASSKRLTPETQYF
>TRBV10-3|-|TRBJ1-1|TRBD1
TGTGCCATCGTAAACAGGGGGGGCACTGAAGCTTTCTTT
CAIVNRGGTEAFF
>TRBV3-1/TRBV3-2|once|TRBJ2-3|TRBD2
TGTGCCAGCAGACTAGCGGGAACTAGCACAGATACGCAGTATTTT
CASRLAGTSTDTQYF
>TRBV30|-|TRBJ2-2|TRBD1
TGTGCCTGGAGCCGGGCAGGGGGTTTCACCGGGGAGCTGTTTTTT
CAWSRAGGFTGELFF
>TRBV24-1|-|TRBJ2-5|TRBD2
TGTGCCACCAGTGACCGTCCTAGCGGGAGGGCCCGGGAGACCCAGTACTTC
CATSDRPSGRARETQYF
>TRBV18|-|TRBJ2-6|-
TGTGCCAGCTCCGCCGGGACATCTGCCTCTGGGGCCAACGTCCTGACTTTC
CASSAGTSASGANVLTF
>TRBV6-1|few|TRBJ2-1|-
TGTGCCAGCAGTGAAGGACTTACCTACAATGAGCAGTTCTTC
CASSEGLTYNEQFF
>TRBV5-1|-|TRBJ1-2|TRBD1
TGCGCCAGCAGCCCGGAGGGGGCTGGTGGCTACACCTTC
CASSPEGAGGYTF
>TRBV7-8|-|TRBJ1-1|TRBD1
TGTGCCAGCAGCTTAGCAAGGACAGGGGTAACTTTCTTT
CASSLARTGVTFF
>TRBV2|few|TRBJ1-2|-
TGTGCCAGCAGCCCCGAGGGGGTTTTATATGGCTACACCTTC
CASSPEGVLYGYTF
>TRBV6-4|-|TRBJ1-2|-
TGTGCCAGCAGTAATAACATCAATTCCGGGGGTGGCTACACCTTC
CASSNNINSGGGYTF
>TRBV5-4|-|TRBJ2-3|-
TGTGCCAGCAACCTAGGCGGGGCGCATAGTACAGATACGCAGTATTTT
CASNLGGAHSTDTQYF
>TRBV29-1|-|TRBJ2-3|-
TGCAGCGTGTGGGAGAGGACAGATACGCAGTATTTT
CSVWERTDTQYF
>TRBV6-5|-|TRBJ1-5|-
TGTGCCAGCAGTTACGACAGAAAACAGCAGCCCCAGCATTTT
CASSYDRKQQPQHF
>TRBV5-1|-|TRBJ2-1|-
TGCGCCAGCAGCCTTAACCAGGGAGGCAATGAGCAGTTCTTC
CASSLNQGGNEQFF
>TRBV4-2|-|TRBJ2-3|-
TGTGCCAGCAGCCAAGTGGAGTTCTTCGATACGCAGTATTTT
CASSQVEFFDTQYF
>TRBV18|-|TRBJ1-3|-
TGTGCCAGTCAACTGACAAATGCTGGAAACACCATATATTTT
CASQLTNAGNTIYF
>TRBV27|-|TRBJ1-1|-
TGTGCCAGCAGTTTGGCAGGGGTGAACACTGAAGCTTTCTTT
CASSLAGVNTEAFF
>TRBV28|-|TRBJ2-1|-
TGTGCCAGCAGTTTAGGGGGAGGTGATGAGCAGTTCTTC
CASSLGGGDEQFF
>TRBV28|-|TRBJ1-5|-
TGTGCCAGCAGTGAGACAGGCTACCAGCCCCAGCATTTT
CASSETGYQPQHF
>TRBV6-5|-|TRBJ1-6|-
TGTGCCAGCACCCGAGGTAGCAATTCACCCCTCCACTTT
CASTRGSNSPLHF
>TRBV6-5|-|TRBJ1-6|-
TGTGCCAGCAGTTACTCCAGACAGTATAATTCACCCCTCCACTTT
CASSYSRQYNSPLHF
>TRBV11-1|-|TRBJ2-7|-
TGTGCCAGCAGCTTAGCACGGACAGCCGGATTAGGATACGAGCAGTACTTC
CASSLARTAGLGYEQYF
>TRBV12-2|-|TRBJ1-3|-
TGTGCAAGTCGCCTAGAGACGGGACAGGGGGGATTGGACTCTGGAAACACCATATATTTT
CASRLETGQGGLDSGNTIYF
>TRBV28|-|TRBJ1-1|-
TGTGCCAGCACCCGGGGGGGGACGAACACTGAAGCTTTCTTT
CASTRGGTNTEAFF
>TRBV2|-|TRBJ1-3|-
TGTGCCAGCCGCAGGGTCTTAACTGGAAACACCATATATTTT
CASRRVLTGNTIYF
>TRBV28|-|TRBJ1-1|TRBD1
TGTGCCACCGATAACTCCGGGACAGGGAACACTGAAGCTTTCTTT
CATDNSGTGNTEAFF
>TRBV18|-|TRBJ1-2|-
TGTGCCAGCTCACCACCCTCCAGGACAGCTAACTATGGCTACACCTTC
CASSPPSRTANYGYTF
>TRBV5-5|-|TRBJ1-2|-
TGTGCCAGCAGCTTAATTCGGTCCTCGTATGGCTACACCTTC
CASSLIRSSYGYTF
>TRBV7-8|-|TRBJ2-2|-
TGTGCCAGCAGCTCACCGCGCGGGATTAACACCGGGGAGCTGTTTTTT
CASSSPRGINTGELFF
>TRBV11-2|-|TRBJ2-4|TRBD1
TGTGCCAGCAGCTCAACTAATACAGGGGTAGACATTCAGTACTTC
CASSSTNTGVDIQYF
>TRBV29-1|-|TRBJ2-3|TRBD1
TGCAGTGGGACAGCAGGCACAGATACGCAGTATTTT
CSGTAGTDTQYF
>TRBV10-3|-|TRBJ1-5|-
TGTGCCATCAGTTCGGGACACAACACCGATCAGCCCCAGCATTTT
CAISSGHNTDQPQHF
>TRBV28|-|TRBJ1-2|TRBD1
TGTGCCAGCAGTCCCCGGGGACAGGGCAACTATGGCTACACCTTC
CASSPRGQGNYGYTF
>TRBV5-1|-|TRBJ1-6|TRBD1
TGCGCCAGCAGCAAAAACCTGGACAGGGTTGGTTCACCCCTCCACTTT
CASSKNLDRVGSPLHF
>TRBV28|once|TRBJ1-5|-
TGTGCCAGCAGTATGGACAGATCGTACAATCAGCCCCAGCATTTT
CASSMDRSYNQPQHF
>TRBV20-1|-|TRBJ1-2|-
TGCAGTGCTAGAACAGAAGAGGGCTACACCTTC
CSARTEEGYTF
>TRBV9|-|TRBJ2-1|-
TGTGCCAGCAGCGTGGGAGGGGGCTCCTACAATGAGCAGTTCTTC
CASSVGGGSYNEQFF
>TRBV9|-|TRBJ1-5|TRBD1
TGTGCCAGCAGCGTAGACGGACAGGGGAATCAGCCCCAGCATTTT
CASSVDGQGNQPQHF
>TRBV18|-|TRBJ2-3|-
TGTGCCAGCTCATACAGTAGCACAGATACGCAGTATTTT
CASSYSSTDTQYF
>TRBV6-6|-|TRBJ1-1|-
TGTGCCAGCAGTTATGCTCGGGAAGCTTTCTTT
CASSYAREAFF
>TRBV10-3|-|TRBJ2-7|-
TGTGCCATCAGTGCCACAGGGCCTTCCCCCTACGAGCAGTACTTC
CAISATGPSPYEQYF
>TRBV2|few|TRBJ2-5|-
TGTGCCAGCATCGGGTTGGGGGCCCCCCAAGAGACCCAGTACTTC
CASIGLGAPQETQYF
>TRBV28|-|TRBJ2-3|TRBD2
TGTGCCAGCAGTCATCTAGCGGGGGGGGCAGATACGCAGTATTTT
CASSHLAGGADTQYF
>TRBV14|-|TRBJ2-1|TRBD2
TGTGCCAGCAGCCAAGGTACCGGGACTAGCGGGAGTACATATAAGCAGTTCTTC
CASSQGTGTSGSTYKQFF
>TRBV6-5|-|TRBJ2-1|TRBD2
TGTGCCAGCAGCCTGACTAGCTTTGAGCAGTTCTTC
CASSLTSFEQFF
>TRBV6-5|-|TRBJ1-4|-
TGTGCCAGCAGCCCCGTCGGTGTGGAACTGTTTTTT
CASSPVGVELFF
>TRBV7-3|-|TRBJ2-7|TRBD1
TGTGCCAGCAGCCCCCAGTCCGGGACAGTCTACGAGCAGTACTTC
CASSPQSGTVYEQYF
>TRBV5-4|-|TRBJ1-3|-
TGTGCCAGCAGCTCCTGGACTGACTCTGGAAACACCATATATTTT
CASSSWTDSGNTIYF